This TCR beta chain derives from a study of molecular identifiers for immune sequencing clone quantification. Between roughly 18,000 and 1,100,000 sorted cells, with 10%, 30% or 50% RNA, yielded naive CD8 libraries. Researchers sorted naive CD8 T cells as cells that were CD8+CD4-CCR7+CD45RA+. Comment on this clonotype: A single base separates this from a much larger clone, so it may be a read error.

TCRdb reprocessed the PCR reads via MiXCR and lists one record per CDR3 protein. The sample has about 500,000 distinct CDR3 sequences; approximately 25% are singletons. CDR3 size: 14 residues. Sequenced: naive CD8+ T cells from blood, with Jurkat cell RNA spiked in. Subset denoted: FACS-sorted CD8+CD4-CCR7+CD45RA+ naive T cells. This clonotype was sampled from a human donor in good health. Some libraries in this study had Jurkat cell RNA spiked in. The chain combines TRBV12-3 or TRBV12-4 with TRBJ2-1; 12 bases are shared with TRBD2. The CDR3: CASRTSGSIDDQFF. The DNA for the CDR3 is TGTGCCAGCAGGACTAGCGGGAGTATCGATGATCAGTTCTTC.